The rows below give T cell receptor beta chains drawn from one sample of a study of blood T cell repertoires in COVID-19. Sequencing was performed with immunoSEQ multiplex PCR; in TCRdb, only in-frame clones are kept and a portion is missing. The data show over 200,000 clones, with 86% seen just once and 3% to 3.5% held by the top ten. Sequenced: PBMCs or T cells enriched from blood (not recorded which). The source of these receptors is a woman in her fifties or sixties in a cohort exposed to, infected with or recovered from COVID-19 (not recorded which). Each CDR3 is given with its conserved first and last residue. A D gene is named only where the DNA matches it firmly. Part of the rows lack a size; the others show once, few, many or a class for expanded clones.

D gene,CDR3 length,clone size,J gene,V gene,CDR3 DNA,CDR3 protein
TRBD2,16,-,TRBJ2-3,TRBV27,TGTGCCAGCAGAGGACTAGCGGGGGGGCCCGCAGATACGCAGTATTTT,CASRGLAGGPADTQYF
-,13,few,TRBJ1-2,TRBV7-2,TGTGCCAGCAGCTTAGGCCGGGACTATGGCTACACCTTC,CASSLGRDYGYTF
-,13,-,TRBJ2-7,TRBV4-2,TGTGCCAGCAGCTTACACTCCGGGATTGAGCAGTACTTC,CASSLHSGIEQYF
-,13,-,TRBJ2-5,TRBV28,TGTGCCAGCAGCCTGGACAGCCAAGAGACCCAGTACTTC,CASSLDSQETQYF
TRBD1,15,-,TRBJ1-6,TRBV7-9,TGTGCCAGCAGCTCCGGAGGACAGGGGACCTCACCCCTCCACTTT,CASSSGGQGTSPLHF
TRBD2,15,-,TRBJ2-3,TRBV27,TGTGCCAGCAGTTTTCAGCGGGGGGGAAGGGATACGCAGTATTTT,CASSFQRGGRDTQYF
TRBD1,13,-,TRBJ1-5,TRBV10-3,TGTGCCATCAGGGGACAGTACGATCAGCCCCAGCATTTT,CAIRGQYDQPQHF
TRBD2,12,-,TRBJ2-7,TRBV3-1/TRBV3-2,TGTGCCAGCAGCCATGGGACTAGCGGGCTGTACTTC,CASSHGTSGLYF
TRBD2,16,-,TRBJ2-1,TRBV11-1,TGTGCCAGCAGCTTAGCGACGGCGGGGGGGTCCAATGAGCAGTTCTTC,CASSLATAGGSNEQFF
TRBD1,14,-,TRBJ1-1,TRBV30,TGTGCCTGGTACTACAGGGGTCTGAACACTGAAGCTTTCTTT,CAWYYRGLNTEAFF
-,15,-,TRBJ1-2,TRBV7-2,TGTGCCAGCAGCCTACCCGAGGGCGGAATCTATGGCTACACCTTC,CASSLPEGGIYGYTF
-,15,-,TRBJ2-2,TRBV7-2,TGTGCCAGCAGCTTAGCCTGGGGGCGCACCGGGGAGCTGTTTTTT,CASSLAWGRTGELFF
-,13,-,TRBJ2-7,TRBV27,TGTGCCAGCAGTTCCGGGACTGGTTACGAGCAGTACTTC,CASSSGTGYEQYF
TRBD1,13,few,TRBJ1-1,TRBV19,TGTGCCAGTAGTATGACAGGGGCGGCTGAAGCTTTCTTT,CASSMTGAAEAFF
-,15,-,TRBJ1-1,TRBV6-5,TGTGCCAGCAGTTCTATCGACAGCCTGAACACTGAAGCTTTCTTT,CASSSIDSLNTEAFF
-,11,few,TRBJ1-1,TRBV6-1,TGTGCCAGCAGTGAAGCGCAAGGGGGTCACTTT,CASSEAQGGHF
-,14,many,TRBJ1-5,TRBV2,TGTGCCAGCAGTAGGGCGACAGGACGTCAGCCCCAGCATTTT,CASSRATGRQPQHF
-,12,-,TRBJ1-1,TRBV28,TGTGCCAGCCACCTTCCGGGCACTGAAGCTTTCTTT,CASHLPGTEAFF
-,12,-,TRBJ2-7,TRBV27,TGTGCCAGCAGTTCCCCTGGTCGGGAGCAGTACTTC,CASSSPGREQYF
-,15,-,TRBJ1-1,TRBV5-1,TGCGCCAGCAGCGAACAGGATTTTTTGAACACTGAAGCTTTCTTT,CASSEQDFLNTEAFF
-,16,-,TRBJ1-2,TRBV7-3,TGTGCCAGCAGCTCCGACGGGCCGACAGAACCAGGAGGCTACACCTTC,CASSSDGPTEPGGYTF
-,13,-,TRBJ2-5,TRBV18,TGTGCCAGCTCACCGAGGGCGGGGGAGACCCAGTACTTC,CASSPRAGETQYF
TRBD1,15,-,TRBJ1-1,TRBV4-2,TGTGCCAGCAGCCCCTACCAGGGGGAGAGCACTGAAGCTTTCTTT,CASSPYQGESTEAFF
-,13,-,TRBJ1-3,TRBV7-3,TGTGCCAGCAGCTCAGGGCTCGGAAACACCATATATTTT,CASSSGLGNTIYF
-,15,-,TRBJ2-7,TRBV11-3,TGTGCCAGCAGCTGGGAGACTGGAACAGACTACGAGCAGTACTTC,CASSWETGTDYEQYF
TRBD1,14,-,TRBJ2-5,TRBV13,TGTGCCAGCAGCGGGCGAGGACAGGGCGAGACCCAGTACTTC,CASSGRGQGETQYF
TRBD1,14,-,TRBJ2-7,TRBV6-2/TRBV6-3,TGTGCCAGCAGTTACCGACCCGGGACAGTGGAGCAGTACTTC,CASSYRPGTVEQYF
-,15,-,TRBJ1-2,TRBV4-1,TGCGCCAGCAGCCCAGAGTCCCCCCGGGGATATGGCTACACCTTC,CASSPESPRGYGYTF
-,16,-,TRBJ2-7,TRBV23-1,TGCGCCAGCAGTCAATCTAGGGACATGACTTTGTACGAGCAGTACTTC,CASSQSRDMTLYEQYF
TRBD1,12,-,TRBJ2-1,TRBV13,TGTGCCAGCAGCCAACAGGGGAATGAGCAGTTCTTC,CASSQQGNEQFF
TRBD1,14,-,TRBJ1-1,TRBV30,TGTGCCTGGGGCCGTCGACAGGGGCGAACTGAAGCTTTCTTT,CAWGRRQGRTEAFF
TRBD1,15,-,TRBJ2-7,TRBV6-1,TGTGCCAGCAGTGAAATCGGACAGGGTTTCTACGAGCAGTACTTC,CASSEIGQGFYEQYF
TRBD1,14,once,TRBJ2-7,TRBV27,TGTGCCAGCAGTCTCGGGACAGGGATGGGCGAGCAGTACTTC,CASSLGTGMGEQYF
-,14,-,TRBJ1-6,TRBV11-2,TGTGCCAGCAGCTTAGGACAGGATAATTCACCCCTCCACTTT,CASSLGQDNSPLHF
TRBD2,17,-,TRBJ2-3,TRBV5-1,TGCGCCAGCAGCTTGTGGGCTAGCGGGGGGGCGTCAGATACGCAGTATTTT,CASSLWASGGASDTQYF
TRBD1,13,-,TRBJ1-1,TRBV18,TGTGCCAGCTCAAAAGACAGGGCCACTGAAGCTTTCTTT,CASSKDRATEAFF
TRBD1,15,-,TRBJ1-5,TRBV19,TGTGCCAGTAGAAGGGGACAGTATAGCAATCAGCCCCAGCATTTT,CASRRGQYSNQPQHF
-,17,-,TRBJ2-1,TRBV5-1,TGCGCCAGCAGCTTAGGAGGGGGCAGTAGCGCCTACAATGAGCAGTTCTTC,CASSLGGGSSAYNEQFF
-,15,-,TRBJ1-3,TRBV3-1/TRBV3-2,TGTGCCAGCAGCCAAGATTCCCCGGGTGGAAACACCATATATTTT,CASSQDSPGGNTIYF
TRBD1,15,few,TRBJ1-2,TRBV9,TGTGCCAGCAGCGTAGCTGGGACAGGGGACTATGGCTACACCTTC,CASSVAGTGDYGYTF
TRBD1,16,-,TRBJ1-1,TRBV4-1,TGCGCCAGCAGCCAAGGGCCGGGGACAGGGTTCACTGAAGCTTTCTTT,CASSQGPGTGFTEAFF
-,13,-,TRBJ1-6,TRBV5-4,TGTGCCAGCAGCTTGGACACCACTTCACCCCTCCACTTT,CASSLDTTSPLHF
-,15,once,TRBJ2-7,TRBV4-3,TGCGCCAGCAGCCAAGACAGGGGCCTCAAATACGAGCAGTACTTC,CASSQDRGLKYEQYF
TRBD1,13,-,TRBJ1-2,TRBV24-1,TGTGCCACCAGCAAAGGGACAGACTATGGCTACACCTTC,CATSKGTDYGYTF
-,14,-,TRBJ1-3,TRBV5-1,TGCGCCAGCCGCATCTCTTCGGAGGGAAACACCATATATTTT,CASRISSEGNTIYF
-,13,-,TRBJ1-5,TRBV20-1,TGCAGTGCTAGTCGGGAGAGCGATCAGCCCCAGCATTTT,CSASRESDQPQHF
-,14,-,TRBJ2-7,TRBV4-2,TGTGCCAGCAGCCAAGGAACGGGGGACTACGAGCAGTACTTC,CASSQGTGDYEQYF
-,16,-,TRBJ2-1,TRBV9,TGTGCCAGCAGCGTAGTTGGTAGCAGCGGATACAATGAGCAGTTCTTC,CASSVVGSSGYNEQFF
-,18,-,TRBJ1-5,TRBV4-1,TGCGCCAGCAGCCAAGAGGTTCCGGAAGGGGGAGGGGATCAGCCCCAGCATTTT,CASSQEVPEGGGDQPQHF
TRBD2,21,-,TRBJ2-1,TRBV15,TGTGCCACCAGCAGAGATCTCTCGCGGGGGGGCGGGACTGGCTCCTACAATGAGCAGTTCTTC,CATSRDLSRGGGTGSYNEQFF
-,16,-,TRBJ2-1,TRBV11-2,TGTGCCAGCAGCCGAGAACGGGGTCCTATCTACAATGAGCAGTTCTTC,CASSRERGPIYNEQFF
TRBD1,17,-,TRBJ1-4,TRBV5-1,TGCGCCAGCAGCCTCTCCTACAGGGGGCTTGGTAATGAAAAACTGTTTTTT,CASSLSYRGLGNEKLFF
-,14,-,TRBJ2-1,TRBV4-3,TGCGCCAGCAGCCAAGAACAGGGCTACAATGAGCAGTTCTTC,CASSQEQGYNEQFF
TRBD1,12,-,TRBJ2-1,TRBV3-1/TRBV3-2,TGTGCCAGCAGCCAGACAGGGAGTGAGCAGTTCTTC,CASSQTGSEQFF
TRBD1,15,-,TRBJ1-1,TRBV5-4,TGTGCCAGCAGCCTGGGGACAGCCGTGAACACTGAAGCTTTCTTT,CASSLGTAVNTEAFF